The rows below give T cell receptor beta chains drawn from one sample of a study of cytomegalovirus exposure and HLA in healthy donors. Profiling relied on immunoSEQ multiplex PCR, and the TCRdb table lists in-frame clones only, not all of them. Its table lists some 120,000 clones. Sample: PBMCs. These receptors all come from a man younger than 35 in good health and CMV-seronegative. Each CDR3 is given with its conserved first and last residue. The D gene is left open where the match is weak.

>TRBV27|13|TRBJ2-7|NA
TGTGCCAGCAGTTTAGACAGCTCCTACGAGCAGTACTTC
CASSLDSSYEQYF
>TRBV5-1|16|TRBJ2-3|TRBD2
TGCGCCAGCAGCCTCCTTCCGACGGGGGGGTCTGGTACGCAGTATTTT
CASSLLPTGGSGTQYF
>TRBV7-9|14|TRBJ1-4|NA
TGTGCCAGCAGCTTCGTCCAAACAAATGAAAAACTGTTTTTT
CASSFVQTNEKLFF
>TRBV5-1|12|TRBJ1-2|TRBD1
TGCGCCAGCACCGCTGACAGGGGTGGCTACACCTTC
CASTADRGGYTF
>TRBV6-1|12|TRBJ1-5|NA
TGTGCCAGCAGTGTGGCAAATCAGCCCCAGCATTTT
CASSVANQPQHF
>TRBV19|15|TRBJ2-6|NA
TGTGCCAGTAGTCGAGGGATCTCTGGGGCCAACGTCCTGACTTTC
CASSRGISGANVLTF
>TRBV30|17|TRBJ2-2|TRBD1
TGTGCCTGGAGTCCCGCTTACAGGGGGAACAACACCGGGGAGCTGTTTTTT
CAWSPAYRGNNTGELFF
>TRBV27|15|TRBJ1-2|NA
TGTGCCAGCAGTTCGGGGAGTCCCAGAAGCTATGGCTACACCTTC
CASSSGSPRSYGYTF
>TRBV5-1|15|TRBJ2-2|NA
TGCGCCAGCAGCTTGGCGGGACTCGGCACCGGGGAGCTGTTTTTT
CASSLAGLGTGELFF
>TRBV30|15|TRBJ2-7|TRBD2
TGTGCCTGGAGTGCTGGACTAGCGGGAGTGTGGGAGCAGTACTTC
CAWSAGLAGVWEQYF
>TRBV5-1|14|TRBJ1-6|NA
TGCGCCAGCAGAAATCCAGGGTTAGAATCACCCCTCCACTTT
CASRNPGLESPLHF
>TRBV6-1|13|TRBJ1-1|NA
TGTGCCAGCAGTGAGGACAGGAACACTGAAGCTTTCTTT
CASSEDRNTEAFF
>TRBV19|10|TRBJ1-4|TRBD1
TGTGCCAGTTCGGACAGGCAACTGTTTTTT
CASSDRQLFF
>TRBV7-9|15|TRBJ1-2|NA
TGTGCCAGCAGCTTAGGCCGGGACACCTCCTATGGCTACACCTTC
CASSLGRDTSYGYTF
>TRBV5-4|13|TRBJ2-5|NA
TGTGCCAGCAGCTCCAGGGGTGCGGAGACCCAGTACTTC
CASSSRGAETQYF
>TRBV15|17|TRBJ1-1|TRBD1
TGTGCCACCAGCAGAACGGACAGGGGGCCTATGAACACTGAAGCTTTCTTT
CATSRTDRGPMNTEAFF
>TRBV5-1|14|TRBJ2-7|TRBD2
TGCGCCAGCAGCCCTAGCGGGGAAACCTACGAGCAGTACTTC
CASSPSGETYEQYF
>TRBV4-2|15|TRBJ1-2|TRBD1
TGTGCCAGCAGCCCACCGGGACAGGGTTGGGATGGCTACACCTTC
CASSPPGQGWDGYTF
>TRBV28|16|TRBJ2-1|TRBD2
TGTGCCAGCAGCCCCGTGGGGCTAGCGGATTACAATGAGCAGTTCTTC
CASSPVGLADYNEQFF
>TRBV30|15|TRBJ2-7|TRBD2
TGTGCCTGGAGTGTACTGGCTAGCGGAGGTTCCGAGCAGTACTTC
CAWSVLASGGSEQYF
>TRBV15|14|TRBJ2-1|NA
TGTGCCACCAGCAGAGAACCAACTAACAATGAGCAGTTCTTC
CATSREPTNNEQFF
>TRBV10-3|17|TRBJ2-2|TRBD1
TGTGCCATCAGTGCGCTACAGGGGGCGACCCACACCGGGGAGCTGTTTTTT
CAISALQGATHTGELFF
>TRBV6-1|12|TRBJ2-2|NA
TGTGCCAGCCGAGGGAACACCGGGGAGCTGTTTTTT
CASRGNTGELFF
>TRBV30|14|TRBJ2-7|NA
TGTGCCTGGAGTGGGCAGTTAGCGTCCTACGAGCAGTACTTC
CAWSGQLASYEQYF
>TRBV2|15|TRBJ1-2|TRBD1
TGTGCCAGCAGTGGTCTTACAGGGGGGGACTATGGCTACACCTTC
CASSGLTGGDYGYTF
>TRBV30|12|TRBJ1-4|NA
TGTGCCTGGAGTACGGGTGGCGAAAAACTGTTTTTT
CAWSTGGEKLFF
>TRBV28|16|TRBJ1-1|TRBD1
TGTGCCAGCAGTTCTCCCGGGACAGGGGTCATCACTGAAGCTTTCTTT
CASSSPGTGVITEAFF
>TRBV6-1|13|TRBJ2-7|TRBD1
TGTGCCAGCAGTCAGGGGGTATCCTACGAGCAGTACTTC
CASSQGVSYEQYF
>TRBV27|15|TRBJ2-5|NA
TGTGCCAGCGGACCCACTGGACTACCAAGGGGGACCCAGTACTTC
CASGPTGLPRGTQYF
>TRBV30|15|TRBJ2-2|NA
TGTGCCTGGAAGGAGGGGGCAACGAACACCGGGGAGCTGTTTTTT
CAWKEGATNTGELFF
>TRBV6-5|11|TRBJ1-1|TRBD1
TGTGCCAGCAACCAGGGGGGTCAAGCTTTCTTT
CASNQGGQAFF
>TRBV4-1|16|TRBJ2-5|NA
TGCGCCAGCAGCCAAGATGCTTCAGGGGCAGGAGAGACCCAGTACTTC
CASSQDASGAGETQYF
>TRBV19|15|TRBJ2-7|NA
TGTGCCAGTAGCGATGGGCCTTCCGGGGCCTACGAGCAGTACTTC
CASSDGPSGAYEQYF
>TRBV7-3|13|TRBJ1-1|NA
TGTGCCAGCAGTATAGGAGAGAACACTGAAGCTTTCTTT
CASSIGENTEAFF
>TRBV6-6|16|TRBJ2-7|NA
TGTGCCAGCAGTTACTCGGCCGGCGGGGAGCCCTACGAGCAGTACTTC
CASSYSAGGEPYEQYF
>TRBV25-1|16|TRBJ2-2|TRBD1
TGTGCCAGCAGTGGAGGGACAGTGGCTTTGACCGGGGAGCTGTTTTTT
CASSGGTVALTGELFF
>TRBV30|13|TRBJ1-5|NA
TGTGCCTGGAAAAAAGAGGGAAATCAGCCCCAGCATTTT
CAWKKEGNQPQHF
>TRBV27|14|TRBJ2-7|TRBD1
TGTGCCAGCAGTCTAGGACAGGGTGCCTACGAGCAGTACTTC
CASSLGQGAYEQYF
>TRBV13|17|TRBJ1-5|NA
TGTGCCAGCAGCTTAGCCGGCTCAGGAGGCGGCAATCAGCCCCAGCATTTT
CASSLAGSGGGNQPQHF
>TRBV11-1|15|TRBJ2-2|NA
TGTGCCAGCAGCTTAGCGCTCAGGGAAACCGGGGAGCTGTTTTTT
CASSLALRETGELFF
>TRBV6-7|18|TRBJ2-7|NA
TGTGCCAGCAGTTACTCGAGGGTTACTGGAGTGGCCTCCTACGAGCAGTACTTC
CASSYSRVTGVASYEQYF
>TRBV5-1|15|TRBJ2-7|TRBD2
TGCGCCAGCGACCTAGCGGGGGCCAGCTCCTACGAGCAGTACTTC
CASDLAGASSYEQYF
>TRBV7-9|16|TRBJ1-1|NA
TGTGCCAGCAGCTTAGTGATTAATCCAGGGAACACTGAAGCTTTCTTT
CASSLVINPGNTEAFF
>TRBV6-1|17|TRBJ2-5|TRBD1
TGTGCCAGCAGTGGAGCGTCAGGGGGCTCGAGGAGGGAGACCCAGTACTTC
CASSGASGGSRRETQYF
>TRBV10-3|15|TRBJ2-7|NA
TGTGCCATCAGTGAGTCGCCTAGGGGCCAATACGAGCAGTACTTC
CAISESPRGQYEQYF
>TRBV5-1|15|TRBJ2-7|NA
TGCGCCAGCAGCTCCAGTGGGCAGGCAGTCTACGAGCAGTACTTC
CASSSSGQAVYEQYF
>TRBV4-1|14|TRBJ2-1|NA
TGCGCCAGCAGCCTCCCCCAGTCCTACAATGAGCAGTTCTTC
CASSLPQSYNEQFF
>TRBV6-5|16|TRBJ1-5|NA
TGTGCCAGCAGTTACTCGATGAGGATTAGCAATCAGCCCCAGCATTTT
CASSYSMRISNQPQHF
>TRBV29-1|13|TRBJ2-7|TRBD1
TGCAGCGTTGAAGATTCTATGGGACAGCTTCCTTACTTC
CSVEDSMGQLPYF
>TRBV5-1|18|TRBJ1-1|TRBD1
TGCGCCAGCAGCTTGAGGGCAGGGGGCCCGGTGGGTAACACTGAAGCTTTCTTT
CASSLRAGGPVGNTEAFF
>TRBV10-3|16|TRBJ1-2|TRBD1
TGTGCCGCCGGAGGGACAGGTGGAGAAAAGGTCTATGGCTACACCTTC
CAAGGTGGEKVYGYTF
>TRBV30|16|TRBJ2-7|NA
TGTGCCTGGAGTGTACCCGTCAGGGCACAAATCTACGAGCAGTACTTC
CAWSVPVRAQIYEQYF
>TRBV7-2|15|TRBJ2-7|TRBD2
TGTGCCAGCAGCTCGACGGGACTAGCGGAGCCCGAGCAGTACTTC
CASSSTGLAEPEQYF